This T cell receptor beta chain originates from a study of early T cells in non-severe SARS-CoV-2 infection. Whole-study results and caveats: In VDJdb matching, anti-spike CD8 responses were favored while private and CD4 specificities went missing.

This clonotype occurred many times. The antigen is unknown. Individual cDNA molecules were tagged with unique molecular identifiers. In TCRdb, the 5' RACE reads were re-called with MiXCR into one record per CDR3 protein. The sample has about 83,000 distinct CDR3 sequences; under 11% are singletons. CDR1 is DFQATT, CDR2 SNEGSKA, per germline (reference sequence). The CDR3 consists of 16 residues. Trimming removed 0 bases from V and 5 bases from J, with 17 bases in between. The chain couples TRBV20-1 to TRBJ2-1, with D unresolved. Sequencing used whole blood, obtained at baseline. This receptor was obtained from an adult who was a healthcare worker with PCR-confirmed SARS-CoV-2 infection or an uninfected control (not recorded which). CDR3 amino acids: CSARDRRRNRHNEQFF. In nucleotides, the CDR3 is TGCAGTGCTAGAGACCGACGGCGGAACCGCCACAATGAGCAGTTCTTC.